This T cell receptor beta chain comes out of a study of cytomegalovirus exposure and HLA in healthy donors. The PCR used 60 Vbeta and 13 Jbeta primers. Method: immunoSEQ multiplex PCR; TCRdb's copy keeps in-frame clones and lacks some. The sample yields about 120,000 clones, 74% seen once. The length of the CDR3 is 16 residues. Trimming at V came to 5 bases and at J to 0 bases, leaving 5 bases not matched to a gene. Per the germline V gene, CDR1 is MDHEN and CDR2 is SYDVKM. On this clone itself: Antigen unknown.

Study-level results: Productive rates of about 90% or about 30% were seen for most TCR beta V segments in an earlier analysis. The authors enumerated roughly 160 TCR beta chains as linked to cytomegalovirus.

Sample: PBMCs. The TCR originated in a human donor in good health. This chain connects TRBV28 to TRBJ1-5; 9 nucleotides match TRBD1. The CDR3 DNA is TGTGCCAGCAGTCGACAGGGGGGTTATAGCAATCAGCCCCAGCATTTT. Translated: CASSRQGGYSNQPQHF.